This T cell receptor (beta chain) was captured by sequencing in a study of CD8+ T cells in alopecia areata. As for the study in general: For 6 to 18 months, tofacitinib was taken, and 6 months off drug followed. Treated patients received severity scores based on the percentage of scalp area affected.

CDR1 and CDR2 from the germline V gene are SGHAT and FQDESV (reference sequence). Trimming removed 5 bases from V and 2 bases from J; junction bases left unmatched: 5. This CDR3 is built from 16 residues. The treatment: oral pan-JAK inhibitor, 5-10 mg twice daily. Both peripheral blood and punch biopsies of lesional scalp skin were obtained from patients who had alopecia areata. Study results and caveats: Among the top 100, expanded CD8+ clones, as well as scalp clonality, were significantly decreased by tofacitinib.

With respect to this clone: Its cognate antigen is unknown.

The authors extracted RNA and reverse transcribed it into cDNA as the sequencing template. TCRdb's copy holds only in-frame clones and misses some; the assay was immunoSEQ multiplex PCR. The sample has a few hundred thousand clones; roughly two fifths are singletons. The source was CD4+ T cells sorted from blood, collected around week 31, from a patient treated with tofacitinib. The TCR sequence derives from a human donor with alopecia areata. The chain combines TRBV11-1 with TRBJ2-1; the match to TRBD2 covers 11 bases. CDR3 bases: TGTGCCAGCAGCCTTAGCGGGAGGGCACCCTACAATGAGCAGTTCTTC. Its protein is CASSLSGRAPYNEQFF.